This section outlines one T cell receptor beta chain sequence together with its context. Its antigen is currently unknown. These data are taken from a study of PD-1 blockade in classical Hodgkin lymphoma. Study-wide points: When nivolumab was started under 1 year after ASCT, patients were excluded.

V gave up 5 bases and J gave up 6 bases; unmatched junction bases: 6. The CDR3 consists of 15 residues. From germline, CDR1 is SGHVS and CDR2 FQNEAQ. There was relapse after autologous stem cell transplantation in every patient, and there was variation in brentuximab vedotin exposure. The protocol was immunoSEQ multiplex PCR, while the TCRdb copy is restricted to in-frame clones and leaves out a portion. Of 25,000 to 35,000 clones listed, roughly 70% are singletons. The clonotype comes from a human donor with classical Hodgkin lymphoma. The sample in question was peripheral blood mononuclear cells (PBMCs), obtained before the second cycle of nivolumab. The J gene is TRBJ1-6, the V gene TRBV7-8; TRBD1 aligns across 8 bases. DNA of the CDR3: TGTGCCAGCAGCCGATTCGACAGGGGTAATTCACCCCTCCACTTT. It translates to CASSRFDRGNSPLHF. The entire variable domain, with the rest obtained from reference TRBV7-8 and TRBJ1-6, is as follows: GAGVSQSPRYKVAKRGQDVALRCDPISGHVSLFWYQQALGQGPEFLTYFQNEAQLDKSGLPSDRFFAERPEGSVSTLKIQRTQQEDSAVYLCASSRFDRGNSPLHFGNGTRLTVT.